The 25 T cell receptor beta chains listed next were all sequenced from one sample in a study of shared clonotypes between healthy human individuals. Sequencing was performed with immunoSEQ multiplex PCR; in TCRdb, only in-frame clones are kept and a portion is missing. The sample gives around 1 million clones, approximately 80% of which show up once; 1.5% is in the top ten. The specimen sequenced was memory CD4+ T cells sorted from blood. Subset indicated: CD45RA-negative fraction. The receptor source for this set is a man aged 18 to 35 in good health.

The chain has TRBV7-9 and TRBJ1-6; no reliable D call. CDR3 length: 14 residues. Germline assignment: CDR1 SEHNR and CDR2 FQNEAQ (reference sequence). Trimming took 5 bases from V and 7 from J, leaving 12 bases between them. For the CDR3, the DNA is TGTGCCAGCAGCCCCTCAATGGGGAATTCACCCCTCCACTTT. Its protein product is CASSPSMGNSPLHF. The entire variable domain, with the rest obtained from reference TRBV7-9 and TRBJ1-6, is as follows: DTGVSQNPRHKITKRGQNVTFRCDPISEHNRLYWYRQTLGQGPEFLTYFQNEAQLEKSRLLSDRFSAERPKGSFSTLEIQRTEQGDSAMYLCASSPSMGNSPLHFGNGTRLTVT.

This clone has only one observation. The rearrangement uses TRBV18 and TRBJ2-7, with 12 bases identical to TRBD2. J was trimmed by 7 bases and V by 4 bases; bases with no gene match: 8. From germline, CDR1 is KGHSH and CDR2 LQKENI. CDR3 size: 15 residues. In nucleotides, the CDR3 is TGTGCCAGCTCACATGGGACTAGCGGGTCCCGGGAGCAGTACTTC. It is translated as CASSHGTSGSREQYF.

This clone has a handful of counts. The rearrangement links TRBV4-2 to TRBJ2-7; D remains ambiguous. The germline V gene encodes CDR1 LGHNA and CDR2 YNFKEQ. This CDR3 spans 16 amino acids. V lost 0 bases to trimming and J lost 0 bases, with 12 bases between them. The CDR3, as DNA: TGTGCCAGCAGCCAAGATAGGGCAGGAGCCTCCTACGAGCAGTACTTC. It encodes CASSQDRAGASYEQYF.

This chain links TRBV6-5 with TRBJ1-1; weak D call: TRBD1 (5 bases). The CDR3 runs to 15 residues. The germline V gene encodes CDR1 MNHEY and CDR2 SVGAGI. Trimming took 9 bases from V and 0 from J, leaving 17 bases between them. The CDR3 sequence: CASSRGGNMNTEAFF. The CDR3 region has the DNA TGTGCCAGTTCCCGGGGCGGAAACATGAACACTGAAGCTTTCTTT.

At least ten counts were recorded for this clone. The V and J genes are TRBV29-1 and TRBJ2-5, with 7 bases that match TRBD1. The CDR3 extends over 14 amino acids. The germline V gene encodes CDR1 SQVTM and CDR2 ANQGSEA. V shed 5 bases, J shed 5 bases, and the junction held 11 bases outside the gene matches. The CDR3 region has the DNA TGCAGCGTTCAATGGACAGGTCGTATGGAGACCCAGTACTTC. Protein sequence: CSVQWTGRMETQYF.

This sequence joins TRBV2 and TRBJ2-5, with 7 bases aligning to TRBD2. CDR3 length: 14 residues. V lost 3 bases to trimming and J lost 5 bases; unmatched junction nucleotides: 6. Germline CDR1 SNHLY, CDR2 FYNNEI. The CDR3 sequence is CASSERAGGETQYF. The DNA of the CDR3 is TGTGCCAGCAGTGAGCGGGCCGGGGGGGAGACCCAGTACTTC.

The rearrangement uses TRBV10-3 and TRBJ2-7, with D uncertain. The CDR3 extends over 16 amino acids. V was clipped by 0 bases and J by 0 bases, with 12 bases between them. Germline V gene sequence: CDR1 ENHRY, CDR2 SYGVKD. Written as DNA, the CDR3 is TGTGCCATCAGTGAGTCAGGGCTTTCGAGCTCCTACGAGCAGTACTTC. Translation gives CAISESGLSSSYEQYF.

CDR3 DNA sequence: TGCGCCAGCAGCTTGTTCGGAGGCTACGAGCAGTACTTC. It encodes CASSLFGGYEQYF. The rearrangement joins TRBV5-1 to TRBJ2-7; tentatively, D is TRBD2 (5 bases). The CDR3 is 13 residues long. V gave up 1 base and J gave up 3 bases, with 8 bases separating them. Germline V gene sequence: CDR1 SGHRS, CDR2 YFSETQ.

V usage is TRBV10-2 and J usage is TRBJ2-7; D gene uncertain. Germline CDR1 and CDR2: WSHSY and SAAADI. Trimming cost V 2 bases and J 3 bases, with 8 bases left between them. This CDR3 has 13 residues. The DNA of the CDR3 is TGCGCCAGCAGTGAGACTGGATACTACGAGCAGTACTTC. Residues: CASSETGYYEQYF.

Concerning this clone: This same CDR3 is encoded by further DNA sequences in the sample. The chain has TRBV5-1 and TRBJ2-2, with 11 bases aligning to TRBD1. Germline V CDR1 and CDR2: SGHRS, YFSETQ. The ends lost 7 bases at V and 5 bases at J; junction bases unmatched: 7. The CDR3 has 15 amino acids. For the CDR3, the DNA is TGCGCCAGCTCATCCGGGACAGGGGGAACCGGGGAGCTGTTTTTT. It yields the protein CASSSGTGGTGELFF.

The chain is built from TRBV19 and TRBJ2-7, with D perhaps matching TRBD2 (5 bases). V lost 7 bases, J lost 2 bases, and 15 bases lay in between. In germline, CDR1 is LNHDA, CDR2 SQIVND (reference sequence). The CDR3 totals 14 residues. The CDR3 DNA follows: TGTGCCAGTAAGGTCGTGGACTTCGCCTACGAGCAGTACTTC. This encodes CASKVVDFAYEQYF.

The chain recombines TRBV10-1 with TRBJ2-4, with no clear D. The CDR3 totals 16 residues. CDR1 and CDR2 from the germline V gene are WNHNN and SYGVQD (reference sequence). The germline V and J ends were trimmed by 0 bases and 0 bases, with 9 bases remaining between them. The CDR3 loop reads CASSESTWGAKNIQYF. CDR3 DNA sequence: TGCGCCAGCAGTGAGTCGACCTGGGGAGCCAAAAACATTCAGTACTTC.

This clone was recorded a few times. This sample also contains other DNA sequences that code for the same CDR3. V is TRBV18 and J is TRBJ1-1; D is possibly TRBD1 (5 bases). V lost 3 bases and J 0 bases, leaving 5 bases between the germline ends. Germline loops: CDR1 KGHSH, CDR2 LQKENI. This CDR3 has 13 amino acids. The CDR3 DNA reads TGTGCCAGCTCACCGGGGGTGAACACTGAAGCTTTCTTT. This gives the protein CASSPGVNTEAFF.

This chain uses TRBV6-5 with TRBJ1-1, with D perhaps matching TRBD1 (5 bases). The CDR3 contains 13 residues. V dropped 6 bases and J dropped 11 bases, with 19 bases sitting between them. Germline V gene sequence: CDR1 MNHEY, CDR2 SVGAGI. CDR3: CASSSRQGPGAFF. The CDR3 region has the DNA TGTGCCAGCAGCTCTCGTCAGGGCCCGGGGGCTTTCTTT.

The chain links TRBV2 to TRBJ1-1; D is undetermined. The germline V gene encodes CDR1 SNHLY and CDR2 FYNNEI. CDR3 length equals 13 residues. The germline V and J ends were trimmed by 7 bases and 1 base, with 10 bases remaining between them. CDR3 bases: TGTGCCAGCATGGACGGGAGGAACACTGAAGCTTTCTTT. Protein sequence: CASMDGRNTEAFF.

The chain recombines TRBV19 with TRBJ2-1, with 8 bases fitting TRBD2. The J segment lost 3 bases and the V segment lost 5 bases, leaving 6 bases of the junction unmatched. CDR3 length equals 15 residues. In germline, CDR1 is LNHDA, CDR2 SQIVND (reference sequence). The CDR3, as DNA: TGTGCCAGTAGTCCAACTAGCGGCTACTACAATGAGCAGTTCTTC. This gives the protein CASSPTSGYYNEQFF.

J is TRBJ1-2 and V is TRBV5-1; the D gene is possibly TRBD1 (5 bases). There are 16 residues in the CDR3. Germline V gene data show CDR1 as SGHRS and CDR2 as YFSETQ. The germline V and J ends were trimmed by 1 base and 4 bases, with 17 bases remaining between them. In DNA, the CDR3 is TGCGCCAGCAGCTTGCCCTCTCCGGGGCAGGTCTATGGCTACACCTTC. It yields the protein CASSLPSPGQVYGYTF.

Only one count was recorded for this clone. The CDR3 here is CASSLAYSEQYF. DNA of the CDR3: TGTGCCAGCAGCTTGGCGTATTCCGAGCAGTACTTC. The rearrangement uses TRBV5-6 and TRBJ2-7; D gene ambiguous. The CDR3 has 12 residues. Looked up from germline, CDR1 is SGHDT and CDR2 is YYEEEE. Trimming cost V 0 bases and J 6 bases, with 7 bases left between them.

This clone has only a few counts. Distinct nucleotide sequences in the sample also encode this CDR3. V and J are TRBV28 and TRBJ2-5; D is undetermined. V gave up 3 bases and J gave up 4 bases, with 3 bases separating them. Per the germline V gene, CDR1 is MDHEN and CDR2 is SYDVKM. The CDR3 is 11 amino acids. The CDR3 region is CASSFRETQYF. DNA for the CDR3: TGTGCCAGCAGTTTTAGAGAGACCCAGTACTTC.

This clone came up a few times. V is TRBV18 and J is TRBJ2-2; perhaps TRBD1 as D (6 bases). This CDR3 region has 16 residues. CDR1 KGHSH and CDR2 LQKENI come from the germline V gene. V dropped 1 base and J dropped 6 bases, with 15 bases sitting between them. DNA of the CDR3: TGTGCCAGCTCACCACTGAGGACAGATATGGCCGGGGAGCTGTTTTTT. Amino acid sequence: CASSPLRTDMAGELFF.

This clone came up many times. This sequence joins TRBV7-2 and TRBJ1-4; no definite D call. V was cut by 5 bases and J by 0 bases, with 13 bases left in between. CDR1 SGHTA and CDR2 FQGNSA come from the germline V gene. The CDR3 spans 16 residues. CDR3 residues: CASSPQTGATNEKLFF. The CDR3 DNA reads as TGTGCCAGCAGCCCCCAGACCGGGGCAACTAATGAAAAACTGTTTTTT.

CDR3 DNA sequence: TGCGCCAGCAGCGTAAGAGGATTTGAGTACGAGCAGTACTTC. This gives the protein CASSVRGFEYEQYF. The chain uses TRBV5-1 and TRBJ2-7; D not resolved. This CDR3 spans 14 amino acids. The ends were cut back, 4 bases at V and 4 bases at J, with 15 bases in the middle. Germline CDR1 reads SGHRS; CDR2 reads YFSETQ.

CDR3 amino acids: CAWSVGSPGNGYTF. In DNA, the CDR3 is TGTGCCTGGAGTGTAGGGTCCCCTGGGAATGGCTACACCTTC. This chain connects TRBV30 to TRBJ1-2, with D hard to call. The CDR3 extends over 14 amino acids. Trimming stripped 0 bases from V and 6 bases from J, with 14 bases between. Germline V gene lookup returns CDR1 GTSNPN and CDR2 SVGIG (reference sequence).

V gene TRBV11-2 combines with J gene TRBJ1-2, with D perhaps TRBD1 (6 bases). This CDR3 has 14 amino acids. Trimming removed 5 bases from V and 2 bases from J, with 12 bases in between. Per germline, CDR1 SGHAT and CDR2 FQNNGV. In DNA form, the CDR3 reads TGTGCCAGCAGCAGAGGGACACCAAACTATGGCTACACCTTC. It encodes CASSRGTPNYGYTF. Drawing the rest from reference TRBV11-2 and TRBJ1-2, the complete variable domain is EAGVAQSPRYKIIEKRQSVAFWCNPISGHATLYWYQQILGQGPKLLIQFQNNGVVDDSQLPKDRFSAERLKGVDSTLKIQPAKLEDSAVYLCASSRGTPNYGYTFGSGTRLTVV.

This chain links TRBV5-1 with TRBJ2-2; 10 bases agree with TRBD2. CDR1 and CDR2 (germline): SGHRS, YFSETQ. The CDR3 runs 19 residues. The J segment lost 3 bases and the V segment lost 4 bases, leaving 15 bases of the junction unmatched. DNA of the CDR3: TGCGCCAGCAGCCACCACGTAGCGGGGGGCCCTCAATACACCGGGGAGCTGTTTTTT. Encoded protein: CASSHHVAGGPQYTGELFF.